The present entry profiles one TCR beta chain with its context. The sample comes from a study of cytomegalovirus exposure and HLA in healthy donors. The J segment lost 3 bases and the V segment lost 3 bases, leaving 3 bases of the junction unmatched. The CDR3 is 16 residues long. Germline CDR1 is SGHDT and CDR2 is YYEEEE. The PCR used 60 Vbeta and 13 Jbeta primers. Repertoires were generated with immunoSEQ multiplex PCR, while TCRdb's copy carries only in-frame clones and drops some. The repertoire holds about 140,000 clones, with about four fifths as singletons. This clonotype was obtained from a male donor in good health and CMV-seronegative. The J gene is TRBJ2-3, the V gene TRBV5-6; 14 bases fit TRBD2. The sample was PBMCs. Written as DNA, the CDR3 is TGTGCCAGCAGCTGGGGACTAGCGGGGGTGACAGATACGCAGTATTTT. It encodes CASSWGLAGVTDTQYF. The entire variable domain, with the rest obtained from reference TRBV5-6 and TRBJ2-3, is as follows: DAGVTQSPTHLIKTRGQQVTLRCSPKSGHDTVSWYQQALGQGPQFIFQYYEEEERQRGNFPDRFSGHQFPNYSSELNVNALLLGDSALYLCASSWGLAGVTDTQYFGPGTRLTVL.